Below, 8 T cell receptor beta chains from the same sample are listed, as sequenced in a study of sequential checkpoint blockade in melanoma. Method: immunoSEQ multiplex PCR; TCRdb's copy keeps in-frame clones and lacks some. Of around 35,000 clones listed, roughly 32% were seen once; the top ten hold 1.6%. Indicated treatment: randomized to nivolumab then ipilimumab (arm A) or the reverse (arm B). The input for sequencing was tumor tissue (inferred from file names), taken from a patient given nivolumab and ipilimumab in sequence. The receptors come from a human donor with melanoma.

This chain uses TRBV18 with TRBJ2-7; perhaps TRBD1 as D (5 bases). Germline V gene data show CDR1 as KGHSH and CDR2 as LQKENI. The V gene lost 5 bases and the J gene lost 3 bases, with 11 bases spanning the gap. The CDR3 runs to 13 residues. For the CDR3, the DNA is TGTGCCAGCTCAGAGACAGTGGACTACGAGCAGTACTTC. Its protein is CASSETVDYEQYF.

This clone was seen a handful of times. The CDR3 reads CATNLGLAGYNEQFF. The CDR3 DNA reads as TGTGCCACCAATTTGGGACTAGCGGGGTACAATGAGCAGTTCTTC. The rearrangement links TRBV6-8 to TRBJ2-1, with 13 bases that match TRBD2. Germline-derived CDR1 and CDR2 are MNHGY and SAAAGT. The J segment lost 4 bases and the V segment lost 10 bases, leaving 7 bases of the junction unmatched. The CDR3 spans 15 residues.

This rearrangement joins TRBV6-8 to TRBJ2-7; D is possibly TRBD1 (8 bases). CDR3 length equals 13 residues. V lost 7 bases and J 2 bases, leaving 12 bases between the germline ends. Germline V CDR1 and CDR2: MNHGY, SAAAGT. The CDR3 bases are TGTGCCAGCACCACAGGGGGGGCCTACGAGCAGTACTTC. This translates into CASTTGGAYEQYF.

This clone showed up many times. This chain joins TRBV11-3 and TRBJ1-1, with a possible D match to TRBD1 (6 bases). This CDR3 contains 15 residues. The V gene lost 6 bases and the J gene lost 1 base, with 15 bases spanning the gap. CDR1 and CDR2 from the germline V gene are SGHNT and YENEEA. The CDR3 region has the DNA TGTGCCAGCAGTCCAAATGGACAGCAGAACACTGAAGCTTTCTTT. Protein product: CASSPNGQQNTEAFF.

This clone was counted at least ten times. This sequence joins TRBV11-3 and TRBJ2-5; 7 bases map to TRBD2. Losses at the gene ends were 5 bases for V and 2 bases for J; bases not matched to a gene: 8. This CDR3 region has 15 residues. Looked up from germline, CDR1 is SGHNT and CDR2 is YENEEA. The CDR3 reads CASSGRDSLQETQYF. CDR3 DNA sequence: TGTGCCAGCAGCGGGAGGGACTCCTTACAAGAGACCCAGTACTTC.

V gene TRBV5-1 combines with J gene TRBJ1-2; no definite D call. The V end lost 4 bases, the J end lost 4 bases, and 17 bases lay between the germline ends. CDR1 SGHRS and CDR2 YFSETQ come from the germline V gene. The CDR3 is 15 residues long. The CDR3 DNA reads TGCGCCAGCAGCCTGGACGGACGGCAAGTCTATGGCTACACCTTC. Encoded protein: CASSLDGRQVYGYTF.

The chain uses TRBV5-1 and TRBJ2-1, with D possibly being TRBD1 (5 bases). Germline-derived CDR1 and CDR2 are SGHRS and YFSETQ. This CDR3 contains 17 residues. V was cut by 4 bases and J by 7 bases, with 24 bases left in between. The CDR3 nucleotides read TGCGCCAGCAGCCCGCAGGGTTCGGGCTGGGGTAGTAATGAGCAGTTCTTC. Encoded protein: CASSPQGSGWGSNEQFF.

CDR3 in amino acids: CSVVLPGTGGYEQYF. CDR3 coding DNA: TGCAGCGTTGTTTTACCCGGGACAGGGGGCTACGAGCAGTACTTC. The rearrangement links TRBV29-1 to TRBJ2-7; 11 positions match TRBD1. Germline V gives CDR1 SQVTM, CDR2 ANQGSEA. V lost 4 bases and J lost 3; bases outside the gene matches: 8. CDR3 length: 15 amino acids.